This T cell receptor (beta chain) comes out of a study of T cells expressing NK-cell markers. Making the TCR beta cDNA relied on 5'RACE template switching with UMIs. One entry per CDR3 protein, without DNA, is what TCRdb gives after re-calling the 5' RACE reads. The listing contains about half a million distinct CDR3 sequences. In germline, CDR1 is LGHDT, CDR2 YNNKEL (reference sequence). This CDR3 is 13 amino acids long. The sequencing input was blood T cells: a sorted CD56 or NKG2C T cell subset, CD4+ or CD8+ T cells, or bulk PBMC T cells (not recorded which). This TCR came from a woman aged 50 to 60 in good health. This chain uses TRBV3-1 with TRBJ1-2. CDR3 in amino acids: CASSQKVAYGYTF. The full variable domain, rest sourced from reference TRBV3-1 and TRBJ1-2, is DTAVSQTPKYLVTQMGNDKSIKCEQNLGHDTMYWYKQDSKKFLKIMFSYNNKELIINETVPNRFSPKSPDKAHLNLHINSLELGDSAVYFCASSQKVAYGYTFGSGTRLTVV.